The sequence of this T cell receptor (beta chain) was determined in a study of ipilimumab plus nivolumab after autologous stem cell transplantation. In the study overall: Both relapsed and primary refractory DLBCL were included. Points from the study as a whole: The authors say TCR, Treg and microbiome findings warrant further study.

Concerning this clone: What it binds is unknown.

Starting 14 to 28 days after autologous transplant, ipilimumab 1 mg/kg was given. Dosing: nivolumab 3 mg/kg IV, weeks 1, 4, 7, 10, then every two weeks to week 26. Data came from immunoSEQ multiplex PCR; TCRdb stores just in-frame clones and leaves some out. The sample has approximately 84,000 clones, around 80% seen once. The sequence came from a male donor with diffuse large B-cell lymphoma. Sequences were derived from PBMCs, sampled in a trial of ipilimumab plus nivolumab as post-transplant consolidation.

CDR3 region: CATTATGRGNEKLFF. CDR3 sequence (DNA): TGTGCCACCACGGCTACAGGGCGGGGTAATGAAAAACTGTTTTTT. V usage is TRBV6-1 and J usage is TRBJ1-4; perhaps TRBD1 as D (6 bases). This CDR3 has 15 residues. V gave up 10 bases and J gave up 4 bases, with 19 bases separating them. Germline lookup yields CDR1 MNHNS and CDR2 SASEGT.